Presented here are 12 T cell receptor beta chains from one specimen sequenced in a study of T cell responses to AZD1222 COVID-19 vaccine. Here immunoSEQ multiplex PCR was the method, and the copy in TCRdb shows in-frame clones only, minus some. Here the sample spans over 100,000 clones, approximately 88% being singletons. This specimen consisted of peripheral blood, obtained on day 0 of AZD1222 vaccination. The receptors shown here come from an adult in good health.

The CDR3 DNA reads TGTGCCAGCAGCTCTCAAGGGGGCACCTACGAGCAGTACTTC. Amino acid sequence: CASSSQGGTYEQYF. The J gene is TRBJ2-7, the V gene TRBV13, with 7 bases identical to TRBD1. With 4 bases clipped from V and 2 bases from J, the junction kept 5 bases outside the gene matches. The germline V gene has CDR1 PRHDT and CDR2 FYEKMQ (reference sequence). CDR3 length equals 14 residues.

The rearrangement joins TRBV28 to TRBJ1-5, with D unclear. CDR1 and CDR2 from the germline V gene are MDHEN and SYDVKM. CDR3 length equals 12 residues. The V end was cut by 6 bases, the J end by 6 bases, with 9 bases between. The CDR3 DNA is TGTGCCAGCAGCCCCAATGTTCAGCCCCAGCATTTT. As protein: CASSPNVQPQHF.

This clone has a single count. The CDR3 DNA sequence: TGTGCCAGCAGGACCGGACTGTGGAGACCAAATCAGCCCCAGCATTTT. This sequence encodes CASRTGLWRPNQPQHF. The chain carries TRBV28 and TRBJ1-5; D not certain. Trimming pared 6 bases from V and 4 bases from J, leaving 19 bases between. Per the germline V gene, CDR1 is MDHEN and CDR2 is SYDVKM. This CDR3 comprises 16 residues.

V gene TRBV18 combines with J gene TRBJ1-3, with D possibly TRBD1 on 6 matching bases. The CDR3 is 14 amino acids. Germline V gene lookup returns CDR1 KGHSH and CDR2 LQKENI. Trimming pared 3 bases from V and 2 bases from J, leaving 8 bases between. Here the CDR3 DNA reads TGTGCCAGCTCACCGGGACACCCTGGAAACACCATATATTTT. Translated, it gives CASSPGHPGNTIYF. The variable domain in full, completed from reference TRBV18 and TRBJ1-3, reads NAGVMQNPRHLVRRRGQEARLRCSPMKGHSHVYWYRQLPEEGLKFMVYLQKENIIDESGMPKERFSAEFPKEGPSILRIQQVVRGDSAAYFCASSPGHPGNTIYFGEGSWLTVV.

The chain carries TRBV5-1 and TRBJ1-2; D is uncertain. Germline V lookup: CDR1 SGHRS, CDR2 YFSETQ. The V end lost 7 bases, the J end lost 3 bases, and 10 bases lay between the germline ends. The CDR3 contains 12 residues. The CDR3 coding sequence is TGCGCCAGCTCGGCCCCGGACTATGGCTACACCTTC. This translates into CASSAPDYGYTF.

This clone was counted only a few times. The chain couples TRBV14 to TRBJ1-1; the D is unclear. The V end lost 3 bases, the J end lost 3 bases, and 11 bases lay between the germline ends. The CDR3 is 14 residues long. The germline V gene has CDR1 SGHDN and CDR2 FVKESK. The CDR3 region is CASSQGFPDTEAFF. CDR3 sequence (DNA): TGTGCCAGCAGCCAGGGGTTCCCAGACACTGAAGCTTTCTTT.

The V and J genes are TRBV28 and TRBJ1-2, with 10 positions matching TRBD1. The CDR3 runs 16 residues. V lost 6 bases, J lost 4 bases, and 11 bases stayed unmatched. Germline V CDR1 and CDR2: MDHEN, SYDVKM. The CDR3 protein is CASSLRTGGSGYGYTF. For the CDR3, the DNA is TGTGCCAGCAGCCTCCGGACAGGGGGAAGCGGCTATGGCTACACCTTC.

This chain joins TRBV19 and TRBJ1-5, with D unclear. Germline-derived CDR1 and CDR2 are LNHDA and SQIVND (reference sequence). This CDR3 has 14 amino acids. Trimming removed 1 base at V and 6 bases at J, with 10 bases between. The CDR3 DNA is TGTGCCAGTAGTATAGTTGAGAGTAGTCAGCCCCAGCATTTT. It translates to CASSIVESSQPQHF.

The chain uses TRBV3-1 (or the pseudogene TRBV3-2) and TRBJ2-1; 9 bases are a match to TRBD2. The length of the CDR3 is 15 residues. Trimming cost V 3 bases and J 7 bases; bases outside gene matches: 7. CDR1 is LGHDT, CDR2 YNNKEL, per germline (reference sequence). DNA for the CDR3: TGTGCCAGCAGCCACGTTTCTAGCGGGGCAAATGAGCAGTTCTTC. Translation: CASSHVSSGANEQFF.

The V and J genes are TRBV6-5 and TRBJ2-1, with 7 bases that match TRBD1. The ends lost 6 bases at V and 7 bases at J; junction bases unmatched: 9. The CDR3 sequence is 14 residues long. Germline CDR1 reads MNHEY; CDR2 reads SVGAGI. CDR3 in amino acids: CASSSGQRGNEQFF. The CDR3 DNA follows: TGTGCCAGCAGCTCGGGACAGAGGGGGAATGAGCAGTTCTTC.

The chain uses TRBV5-1 and TRBJ2-7, with 11 bases that match TRBD2. Trimming took 4 bases from V and 3 from J; bases not matched to a gene: 3. The CDR3 spans 14 residues. The germline CDR1 and CDR2 sequences are SGHRS and YFSETQ. The CDR3 DNA reads as TGCGCCAGCAGCCTCGGGACTAGCGGCTACGAGCAGTACGTC. It translates to CASSLGTSGYEQYV.

This chain links TRBV5-6 with TRBJ2-5; D may correspond to TRBD1 or TRBD2 (5 bases each). Trimming left V 5 bases short and J 7 bases short, with 18 bases between. There are 14 residues in the CDR3. CDR1 is SGHDT and CDR2 is YYEEEE in the germline V gene. CDR3 region: CASSLRGLGRTQYF. The CDR3 DNA sequence: TGTGCCAGCAGTCTCCGGGGCCTCGGAAGGACCCAGTACTTC.